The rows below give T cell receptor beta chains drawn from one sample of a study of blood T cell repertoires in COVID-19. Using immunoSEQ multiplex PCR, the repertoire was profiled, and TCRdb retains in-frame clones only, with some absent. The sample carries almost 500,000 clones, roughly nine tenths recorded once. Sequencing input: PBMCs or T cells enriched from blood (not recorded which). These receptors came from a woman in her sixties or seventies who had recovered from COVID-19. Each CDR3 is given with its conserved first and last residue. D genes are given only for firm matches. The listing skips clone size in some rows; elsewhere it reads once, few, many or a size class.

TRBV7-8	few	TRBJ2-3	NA	CASSNRRGEGTDTQYF	TGTGCCAGCAGCAATCGACGCGGGGAGGGCACAGATACGCAGTATTTT
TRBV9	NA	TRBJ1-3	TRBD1	CASSVVGGPYSGNTIYF	TGTGCCAGCAGCGTAGTAGGGGGCCCCTACTCTGGAAACACCATATATTTT
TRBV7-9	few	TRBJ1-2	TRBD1	CASSLQQGTYGYTF	TGTGCCAGCAGCTTACAACAGGGGACCTATGGCTACACCTTC
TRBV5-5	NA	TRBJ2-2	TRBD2	CASSPRTSGGQGELFF	TGTGCCAGCAGCCCCCGGACTAGCGGGGGGCAGGGGGAGCTGTTTTTT
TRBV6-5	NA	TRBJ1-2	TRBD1	CASSRDRGPNYGYTF	TGTGCCAGCAGCCGGGACAGGGGACCTAACTATGGCTACACCTTC
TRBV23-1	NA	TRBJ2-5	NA	CASSQYRGTDTETQYF	TGCGCCAGCAGTCAGTACCGCGGGACAGACACTGAGACCCAGTACTTC
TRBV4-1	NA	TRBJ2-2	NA	CASSQEGFTGELFF	TGCGCCAGCAGCCAAGAGGGCTTCACCGGGGAGCTGTTTTTT
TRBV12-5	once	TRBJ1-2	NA	CASGWGGVNGYTF	TGTGCTAGTGGTTGGGGGGGAGTAAATGGCTACACCTTC
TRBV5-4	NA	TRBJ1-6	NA	CASSSHRVVNSPLHF	TGTGCCAGCAGCTCTCACAGGGTGGTCAATTCACCCCTCCACTTT
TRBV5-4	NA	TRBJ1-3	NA	CASSLAPGNTIYF	TGTGCCAGCAGCTTGGCTCCCGGAAACACCATATATTTT
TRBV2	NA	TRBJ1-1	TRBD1	CASKDRGHTEAFF	TGTGCCAGCAAAGACAGGGGACACACTGAAGCTTTCTTT
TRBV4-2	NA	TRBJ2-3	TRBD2	CASSPQAGSTDTQYF	TGTGCCAGCAGCCCTCAAGCGGGGTCCACAGATACGCAGTATTTT
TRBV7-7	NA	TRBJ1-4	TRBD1	CASSLLRDRSEKLFF	TGTGCTAGCAGTCTCCTTCGGGACAGGTCCGAAAAACTGTTTTTT
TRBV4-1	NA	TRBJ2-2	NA	CASSQTTDANTGELFF	TGCGCCAGCAGCCAGACGACAGACGCGAACACCGGGGAGCTGTTTTTT
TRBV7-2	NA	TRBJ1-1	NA	CASSRRTNTEAFF	TGTGCCAGCTCCAGGCGAACAAACACTGAAGCTTTCTTT
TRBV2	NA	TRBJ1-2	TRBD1	CASTPRDRGRVGYTF	TGTGCCAGCACCCCCCGGGACAGGGGGCGCGTTGGCTACACCTTC
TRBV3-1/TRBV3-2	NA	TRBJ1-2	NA	CASSHLTAAKRGYTF	TGTGCCAGCAGCCATCTCACGGCGGCCAAACGGGGCTACACCTTC
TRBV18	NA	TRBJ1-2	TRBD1	CASSPGTGGIVNGYTF	TGTGCCAGCTCACCGGGGACAGGGGGAATCGTTAATGGCTACACCTTC
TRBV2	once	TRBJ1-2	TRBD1	CASSGGQYSGYTF	TGTGCCAGCAGTGGGGGACAGTACTCAGGCTACACCTTC
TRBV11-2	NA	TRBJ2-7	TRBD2	CASSPSGGTYEQYF	TGTGCCAGCAGCCCTAGCGGGGGAACCTACGAGCAGTACTTC
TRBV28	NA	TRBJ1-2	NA	CASSHEGRTDAPPYTF	TGTGCCAGCAGCCACGAAGGGCGGACAGACGCCCCCCCCTACACCTTC
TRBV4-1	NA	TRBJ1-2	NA	CASSRLKGNAETNYGYTF	TGCGCCAGCAGCCGCCTGAAAGGTAACGCAGAGACAAACTATGGCTACACCTTC
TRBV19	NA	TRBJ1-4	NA	CAVLEKLFF	TGTGCCGTCCTAGAAAAACTGTTTTTT
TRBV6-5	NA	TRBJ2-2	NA	CASSQGQTLAGELFF	TGTGCCAGCAGCCAAGGACAGACCCTGGCCGGGGAGCTGTTTTTT
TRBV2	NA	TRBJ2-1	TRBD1	CASTRGTYNEQFF	TGTGCCAGCACCAGGGGGACCTACAATGAGCAGTTCTTC
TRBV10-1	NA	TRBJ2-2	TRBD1	CASSPGTANTGELFF	TGCGCCAGCAGTCCCGGGACAGCGAACACCGGGGAGCTGTTTTTT
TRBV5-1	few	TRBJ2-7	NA	CASRTSGDSYEQYF	TGCGCCAGCCGCACCTCGGGGGACTCCTACGAGCAGTACTTC
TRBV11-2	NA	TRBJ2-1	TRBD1	CASSSRWGQGAYEQFF	TGTGCCAGCAGCTCCCGGTGGGGACAGGGGGCTTATGAGCAGTTCTTC
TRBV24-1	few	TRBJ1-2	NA	CATSDSQGGNRGYTF	TGTGCCACCAGTGATTCACAAGGGGGAAACAGGGGCTACACCTTC
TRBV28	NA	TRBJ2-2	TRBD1	CASSFYKPGTGDTGELFF	TGTGCCAGCAGCTTCTACAAGCCCGGGACAGGGGACACCGGGGAGCTGTTTTTT
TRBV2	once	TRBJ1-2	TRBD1	CARQGYGYTF	TGTGCCAGACAGGGGTATGGCTACACCTTC
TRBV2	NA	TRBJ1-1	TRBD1	CASSSGQGMNTEAFF	TGTGCCAGCAGCTCGGGACAGGGAATGAACACTGAAGCTTTCTTT
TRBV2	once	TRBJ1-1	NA	CASSAEGGTEAFF	TGTGCCAGCAGTGCGGAGGGCGGGACTGAAGCTTTCTTT
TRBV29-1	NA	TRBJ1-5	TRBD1	CSVGTGDGQPQHF	TGCAGCGTAGGGACAGGGGACGGTCAGCCCCAGCATTTT
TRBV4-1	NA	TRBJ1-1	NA	CASSQGAGNTEAFF	TGCGCCAGCAGCCAAGGGGCGGGGAACACTGAAGCTTTCTTT
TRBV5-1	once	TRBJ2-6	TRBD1	CASRPDRRSGANVLTF	TGCGCCAGCCGCCCGGACAGGCGGTCTGGGGCCAACGTCCTGACTTTC
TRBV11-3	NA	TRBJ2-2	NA	CASKGTENTGELFF	TGTGCCAGTAAAGGGACTGAGAACACCGGGGAGCTGTTTTTT
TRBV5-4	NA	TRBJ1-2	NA	CASSFAGNYGYTF	TGTGCCAGCAGCTTCGCAGGGAACTATGGCTACACCTTC
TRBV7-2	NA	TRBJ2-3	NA	CASSGSSGLDTQYF	TGTGCCAGCAGCGGCAGTAGCGGCCTAGATACGCAGTATTTT
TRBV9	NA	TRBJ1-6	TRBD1	CASSVTGGNSPLHF	TGTGCCAGCAGCGTGACAGGGGGGAATTCACCCCTCCACTTT
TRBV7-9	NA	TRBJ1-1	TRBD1	CASSLGGQFFEAFF	TGTGCCAGCAGCTTAGGGGGACAGTTTTTTGAAGCTTTCTTT
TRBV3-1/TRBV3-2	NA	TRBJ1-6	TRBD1	CASSQGSGRGNSPLHF	TGTGCCAGCAGCCAAGGTAGTGGCAGGGGGAATTCACCCCTCCACTTT
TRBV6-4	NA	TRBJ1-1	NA	CASSDSGSAPEAFF	TGTGCCAGCAGTGACTCCGGGTCTGCCCCTGAAGCTTTCTTT
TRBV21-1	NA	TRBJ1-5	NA	CPYTDLQGDQPQHF	TGTCCGTATACCGACCTGCAGGGGGATCAGCCCCAGCATTTT
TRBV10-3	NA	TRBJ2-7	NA	CAVQGDSYEQYF	TGTGCCGTACAGGGTGACTCCTACGAGCAGTACTTC
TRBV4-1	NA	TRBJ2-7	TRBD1	CASSRGQGAYEQYF	TGCGCCAGCAGCCGTGGACAGGGAGCCTACGAGCAGTACTTC
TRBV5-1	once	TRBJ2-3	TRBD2	CASSIWTSGPSGGTDTQYF	TGCGCCAGCAGCATATGGACTAGCGGGCCATCAGGGGGCACAGATACGCAGTATTTT
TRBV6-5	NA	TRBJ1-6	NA	CASHRDGGNSPLHF	TGTGCCAGCCACCGGGACGGGGGAAATTCACCCCTCCACTTT
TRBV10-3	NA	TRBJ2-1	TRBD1	CAISPGTGGSYNEQFF	TGTGCCATCAGCCCCGGGACAGGGGGCTCCTACAATGAGCAGTTCTTC